The following is a T cell receptor (beta chain) sequence with its context. The data originate from a study of T cell responses to AZD1222 COVID-19 vaccine. Study context: Second-dose schedules of about 4 or about 12 weeks were combined.

Data came from immunoSEQ multiplex PCR; TCRdb stores just in-frame clones and leaves some out. Of more than 140,000 clones in the sample, about 87% are singletons; the top ten hold around 2.2%. CDR3 length: 15 residues. The V gene end was trimmed by 7 bases and the J gene end by 5 bases; junction bases not matched to a gene: 11. Germline-derived CDR1 and CDR2 are LNHDA and SQIVND (reference sequence). The gene calls are TRBV19 and TRBJ1-3, with 7 bases aligning to TRBD1. Sample: peripheral blood, taken on day 0 of AZD1222 vaccination. This TCR derives from an adult in good health. Written as DNA, the CDR3 is TGTGCCAGTACGACCGACAGGGCGGGCAGAAACACCATATATTTT. Its protein is CASTTDRAGRNTIYF.